These T cell receptor beta chains were read from a single sample in a study of cytotoxic CD8 clonotypes in ibrutinib-treated CLL. Assay: immunoSEQ multiplex PCR; the TCRdb copy retains only in-frame clones and omits some. The data hold 55,000 to 85,000 clones, with around nine tenths observed a single time. This specimen was PBMCs, taken after 12 months of ibrutinib treatment. Every receptor here comes from a human donor with chronic lymphocytic leukemia. CDR3s include the opening cysteine and the closing phenylalanine or tryptophan. The order of the fields is D gene, clone size, V gene, J gene, CDR3 protein, CDR3 DNA. A D gene is named only where the DNA matches it firmly. Size tells how often a clone was seen (once, few, many) or the class of an expanded clone, and some rows leave it out.

D: TRBD2; size: .; V: TRBV28; J: TRBJ2-7; CDR3: CASSTLAGVSEQYF; DNA: TGTGCCAGCTCCACACTAGCGGGAGTGTCCGAGCAGTACTTC
D: .; size: .; V: TRBV4-1; J: TRBJ2-1; CDR3: CASSQDYEFGEQFF; DNA: TGCGCCAGCAGCCAAGATTACGAGTTCGGGGAGCAGTTCTTC
D: TRBD2; size: once; V: TRBV6-1; J: TRBJ2-7; CDR3: CASSALAGGSYEQYF; DNA: TGTGCCAGCAGCGCACTAGCGGGAGGCTCCTACGAGCAGTACTTC
D: TRBD2; size: .; V: TRBV6-5; J: TRBJ2-1; CDR3: CASRLWTSGSNEQFF; DNA: TGTGCCAGCAGGCTCTGGACTAGCGGGAGCAATGAGCAGTTCTTC
D: .; size: .; V: TRBV7-3; J: TRBJ1-2; CDR3: CASSPVAGNYGYTF; DNA: TGTGCCAGCAGCCCCGTAGCAGGGAACTATGGCTACACCTTC
D: .; size: .; V: TRBV11-2; J: TRBJ2-2; CDR3: CASSPRQEPTGELFF; DNA: TGTGCCAGCAGCCCCCGACAGGAGCCCACCGGGGAGCTGTTTTTT
D: .; size: .; V: TRBV11-2; J: TRBJ1-1; CDR3: CASSLEPLYTEAFF; DNA: TGTGCCAGCAGCTTAGAGCCGCTATACACTGAAGCTTTCTTT
D: .; size: .; V: TRBV27; J: TRBJ2-2; CDR3: CASSPGLFQVTGELFF; DNA: TGTGCCAGCAGTCCGGGGCTATTCCAGGTGACCGGGGAGCTGTTTTTT
D: TRBD2; size: once; V: TRBV6-1; J: TRBJ2-7; CDR3: CASSDAGLAGSYEQYF; DNA: TGTGCCAGCAGTGATGCTGGACTAGCGGGATCCTACGAGCAGTACTTC
D: .; size: few; V: TRBV2; J: TRBJ2-7; CDR3: CATQQKTVYEQYF; DNA: TGTGCCACCCAACAGAAAACGGTGTACGAGCAGTACTTC
D: .; size: .; V: TRBV19; J: TRBJ1-1; CDR3: CASSIGGGKMNTEAFF; DNA: TGTGCCAGTAGTATAGGTGGAGGGAAAATGAACACTGAAGCTTTCTTT
D: .; size: .; V: TRBV9; J: TRBJ2-1; CDR3: CASTASGTHRLNEQFF; DNA: TGTGCCAGCACGGCATCCGGGACCCACCGTTTAAATGAGCAGTTCTTC
D: .; size: .; V: TRBV5-4; J: TRBJ2-3; CDR3: CASTKQGGSSTDTQYF; DNA: TGTGCCAGCACCAAGCAGGGGGGATCTAGCACAGATACGCAGTATTTT
D: .; size: .; V: TRBV15; J: TRBJ1-1; CDR3: CATSGRTTGTEAFF; DNA: TGTGCCACCAGCGGGCGGACGACGGGCACTGAAGCTTTCTTT
D: .; size: once; V: TRBV9; J: TRBJ1-2; CDR3: CASSVETNYGHTF; DNA: TGTGCCAGCAGCGTAGAGACTAACTATGGCCACACCTTC
D: .; size: .; V: TRBV25-1; J: TRBJ1-4; CDR3: CASSEFMLANEKLFF; DNA: TGTGCCAGCAGTGAATTTATGCTGGCTAATGAAAAACTGTTTTTT
D: .; size: .; V: TRBV6-5; J: TRBJ1-5; CDR3: CASSYSTRGDLLDF; DNA: TGTGCCAGCAGTTACTCGACGCGGGGGGACCTGTTGGATTTT
D: .; size: .; V: TRBV6-5; J: TRBJ2-7; CDR3: CASRDWGEQYF; DNA: TGTGCCAGCAGGGATTGGGGCGAGCAGTACTTC
D: .; size: .; V: TRBV7-9; J: TRBJ2-2; CDR3: CASSLLPSTLAGELFF; DNA: TGTGCCAGCAGCTTATTGCCTAGCACTTTAGCCGGGGAGCTGTTTTTT
D: .; size: .; V: TRBV12-5; J: TRBJ2-3; CDR3: CASSRGATDTQYF; DNA: TGTGCTAGTTCTCGGGGGGCCACAGATACGCAGTATTTT
D: .; size: .; V: TRBV19; J: TRBJ1-5; CDR3: CASQWSGKDQPQHF; DNA: TGTGCCAGCCAATGGTCCGGCAAAGATCAGCCCCAGCATTTT
D: TRBD1; size: .; V: TRBV5-1; J: TRBJ1-1; CDR3: CASSINRGSVNTEAFF; DNA: TGCGCCAGCAGCATTAACAGGGGGAGCGTGAACACTGAAGCTTTCTTT
D: TRBD2; size: .; V: TRBV28; J: TRBJ2-1; CDR3: CASSLLRAGVPREQFF; DNA: TGTGCCAGCAGTTTGCTGAGAGCGGGAGTGCCTCGTGAGCAGTTCTTC
D: TRBD1; size: .; V: TRBV27; J: TRBJ2-7; CDR3: CASSFRGTGAYEQYF; DNA: TGTGCCAGCAGTTTCAGAGGGACAGGCGCCTACGAGCAGTACTTC
D: TRBD2; size: .; V: TRBV19; J: TRBJ2-3; CDR3: CASSIAGGDTQYF; DNA: TGTGCCAGTAGTATAGCGGGAGGGGATACGCAGTATTTT
D: .; size: .; V: TRBV23-1; J: TRBJ2-7; CDR3: CASSWGQGLHEQYF; DNA: TGCGCCAGCTCATGGGGGCAGGGGCTCCACGAGCAGTACTTC
D: TRBD1; size: once; V: TRBV6-6; J: TRBJ1-4; CDR3: CASTRDRADEKLFF; DNA: TGTGCCAGCACCCGAGACAGGGCAGATGAAAAACTGTTTTTT
D: .; size: once; V: TRBV29-1; J: TRBJ1-2; CDR3: CSVEHSLGLQGNYGYTF; DNA: TGCAGCGTTGAGCATTCCCTTGGGCTCCAGGGGAACTATGGCTACACCTTC
D: .; size: .; V: TRBV28; J: TRBJ1-1; CDR3: CASSQAVRDTLNTEAFF; DNA: TGTGCCAGCAGCCAAGCGGTTCGGGACACTTTGAACACTGAAGCTTTCTTT
D: TRBD1; size: few; V: TRBV6-1; J: TRBJ2-2; CDR3: CASNRKGAVTGELFF; DNA: TGTGCCAGCAATAGAAAGGGGGCCGTGACCGGGGAGCTGTTTTTT
D: TRBD1; size: .; V: TRBV11-3; J: TRBJ2-2; CDR3: CASSLTGLNTGELFF; DNA: TGTGCCAGCAGCTTGACAGGGTTGAACACCGGGGAGCTGTTTTTT
D: .; size: .; V: TRBV7-6; J: TRBJ1-1; CDR3: CASSLAPELNTEAFF; DNA: TGTGCCAGCAGCTTAGCTCCGGAACTGAACACTGAAGCTTTCTTT
D: .; size: .; V: TRBV15; J: TRBJ1-2; CDR3: CATSRGDGYTF; DNA: TGTGCCACCAGCAGAGGGGATGGCTACACCTTC
D: .; size: .; V: TRBV7-9; J: TRBJ2-7; CDR3: CASSPQGVLGGGYEQYF; DNA: TGTGCCAGCAGCCCCCAGGGCGTTCTGGGGGGCGGGTACGAGCAGTACTTC
D: TRBD1; size: .; V: TRBV27; J: TRBJ2-1; CDR3: CASSLLLGPTGGFTYNEQFF; DNA: TGTGCCAGCAGTTTACTCCTGGGTCCCACAGGGGGTTTCACCTACAATGAGCAGTTCTTC